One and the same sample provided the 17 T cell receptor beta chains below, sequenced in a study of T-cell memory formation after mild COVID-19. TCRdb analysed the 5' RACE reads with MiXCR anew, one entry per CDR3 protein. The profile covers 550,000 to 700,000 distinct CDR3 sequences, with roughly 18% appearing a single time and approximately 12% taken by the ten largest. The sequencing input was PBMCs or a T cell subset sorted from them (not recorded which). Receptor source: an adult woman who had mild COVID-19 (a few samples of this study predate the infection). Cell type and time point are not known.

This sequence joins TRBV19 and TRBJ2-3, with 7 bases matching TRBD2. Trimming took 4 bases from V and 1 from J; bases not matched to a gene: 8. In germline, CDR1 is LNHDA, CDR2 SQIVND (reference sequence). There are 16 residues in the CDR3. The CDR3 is CASSTPGRGGTDTQYF. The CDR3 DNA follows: TGTGCCAGTAGTACCCCTGGACGGGGGGGCACAGATACGCAGTATTTT.

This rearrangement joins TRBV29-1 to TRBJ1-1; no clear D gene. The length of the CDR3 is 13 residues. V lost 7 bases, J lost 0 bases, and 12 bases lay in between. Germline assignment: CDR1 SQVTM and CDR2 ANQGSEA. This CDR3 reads CSAERRLNTEAFF. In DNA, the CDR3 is TGCAGCGCCGAGCGGCGGTTGAACACTGAAGCTTTCTTT.

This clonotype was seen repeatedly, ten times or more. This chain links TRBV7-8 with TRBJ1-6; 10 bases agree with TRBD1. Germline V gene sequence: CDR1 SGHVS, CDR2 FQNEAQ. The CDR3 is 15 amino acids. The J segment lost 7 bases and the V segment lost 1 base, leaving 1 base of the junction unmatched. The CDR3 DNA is TGTGCCAGCAGCTTAGGGGGACAGGGGAATTCACCCCTCCACTTT. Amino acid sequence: CASSLGGQGNSPLHF. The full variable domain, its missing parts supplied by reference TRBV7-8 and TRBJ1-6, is GAGVSQSPRYKVAKRGQDVALRCDPISGHVSLFWYQQALGQGPEFLTYFQNEAQLDKSGLPSDRFFAERPEGSVSTLKIQRTQQEDSAVYLCASSLGGQGNSPLHFGNGTRLTVT.

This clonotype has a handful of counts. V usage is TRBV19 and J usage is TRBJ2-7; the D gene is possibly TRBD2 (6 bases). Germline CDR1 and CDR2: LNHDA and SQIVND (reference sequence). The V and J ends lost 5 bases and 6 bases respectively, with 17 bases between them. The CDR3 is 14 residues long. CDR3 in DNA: TGTGCCAGTAGTTGTAGGGGCGCGGGGTGCGAGCAGTACTTC. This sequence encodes CASSCRGAGCEQYF.

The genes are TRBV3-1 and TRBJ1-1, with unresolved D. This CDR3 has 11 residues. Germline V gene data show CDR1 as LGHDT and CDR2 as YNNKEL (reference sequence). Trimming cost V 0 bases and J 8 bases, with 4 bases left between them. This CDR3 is CASSQDFEAFF. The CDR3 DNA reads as TGTGCCAGCAGCCAAGATTTCGAAGCTTTCTTT.

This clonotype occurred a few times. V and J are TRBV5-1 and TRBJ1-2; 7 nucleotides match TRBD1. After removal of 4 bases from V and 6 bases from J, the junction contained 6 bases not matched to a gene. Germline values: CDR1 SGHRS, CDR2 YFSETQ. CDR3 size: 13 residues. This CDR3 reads CASSTRQGHGYTF. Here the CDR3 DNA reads TGCGCCAGCAGCACAAGACAGGGCCATGGCTACACCTTC. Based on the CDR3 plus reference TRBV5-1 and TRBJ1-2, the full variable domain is KAGVTQTPRYLIKTRGQQVTLSCSPISGHRSVSWYQQTPGQGLQFLFEYFSETQRNKGNFPGRFSGRQFSNSRSEMNVSTLELGDSALYLCASSTRQGHGYTFGSGTRLTVV.

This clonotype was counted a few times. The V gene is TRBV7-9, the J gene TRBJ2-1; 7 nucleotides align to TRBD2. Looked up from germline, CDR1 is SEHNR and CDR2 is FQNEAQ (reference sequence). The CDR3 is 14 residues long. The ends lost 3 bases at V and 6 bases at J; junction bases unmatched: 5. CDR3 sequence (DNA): TGTGCCAGCAGCTTCGGGCTAGCGGTCAATGAGCAGTTCTTC. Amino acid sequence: CASSFGLAVNEQFF. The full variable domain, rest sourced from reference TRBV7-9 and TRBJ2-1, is DTGVSQNPRHKITKRGQNVTFRCDPISEHNRLYWYRQTLGQGPEFLTYFQNEAQLEKSRLLSDRFSAERPKGSFSTLEIQRTEQGDSAMYLCASSFGLAVNEQFFGPGTRLTVL.

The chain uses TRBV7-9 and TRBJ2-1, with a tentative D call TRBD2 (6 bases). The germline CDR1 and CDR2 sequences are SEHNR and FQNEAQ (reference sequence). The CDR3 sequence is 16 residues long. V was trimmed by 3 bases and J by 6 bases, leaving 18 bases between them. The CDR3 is CASSFPSGSHFNEQFF. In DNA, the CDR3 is TGTGCCAGCAGCTTCCCGAGCGGGTCGCACTTCAATGAGCAGTTCTTC. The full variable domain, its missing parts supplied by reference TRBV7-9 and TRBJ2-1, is DTGVSQNPRHKITKRGQNVTFRCDPISEHNRLYWYRQTLGQGPEFLTYFQNEAQLEKSRLLSDRFSAERPKGSFSTLEIQRTEQGDSAMYLCASSFPSGSHFNEQFFGPGTRLTVL.

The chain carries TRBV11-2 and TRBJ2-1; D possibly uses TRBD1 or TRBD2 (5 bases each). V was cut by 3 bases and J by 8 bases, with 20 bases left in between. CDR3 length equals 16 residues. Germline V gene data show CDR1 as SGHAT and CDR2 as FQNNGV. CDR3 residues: CASSLARVGLRDEQFF. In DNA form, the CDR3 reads TGTGCCAGCAGCTTGGCCAGGGTAGGCTTGAGGGATGAGCAGTTCTTC.

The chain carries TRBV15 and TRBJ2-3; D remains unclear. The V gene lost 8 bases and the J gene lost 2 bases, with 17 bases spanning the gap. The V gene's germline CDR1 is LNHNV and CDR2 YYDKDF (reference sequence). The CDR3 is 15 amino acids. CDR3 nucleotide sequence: TGTGCCACCCAACCGTCGCTAGATCTCACAGATACGCAGTATTTT. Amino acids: CATQPSLDLTDTQYF. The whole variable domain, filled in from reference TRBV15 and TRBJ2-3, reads DAMVIQNPRYQVTQFGKPVTLSCSQTLNHNVMYWYQQKSSQAPKLLFHYYDKDFNNEADTPDNFQSRRPNTSFCFLDIRSPGLGDTAMYLCATQPSLDLTDTQYFGPGTRLTVL.

The CDR3 sequence: CASREPGRGTGELFF. The CDR3 nucleotides are TGCGCCAGCAGGGAACCGGGACGGGGAACCGGGGAGCTGTTTTTT. The chain employs TRBV5-1 and TRBJ2-2; D is perhaps TRBD1 or TRBD2 (5 bases each). CDR3 length: 15 amino acids. Germline V gene lookup returns CDR1 SGHRS and CDR2 YFSETQ. Trimming shortened V by 5 bases and J by 5 bases, and 16 bases separated the two germline ends.

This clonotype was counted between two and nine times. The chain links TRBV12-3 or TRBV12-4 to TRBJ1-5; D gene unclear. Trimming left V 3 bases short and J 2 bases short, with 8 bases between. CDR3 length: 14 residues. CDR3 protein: CASSFLQGNQPQHF. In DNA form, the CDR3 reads TGTGCCAGCAGTTTCCTCCAGGGCAATCAGCCCCAGCATTTT.

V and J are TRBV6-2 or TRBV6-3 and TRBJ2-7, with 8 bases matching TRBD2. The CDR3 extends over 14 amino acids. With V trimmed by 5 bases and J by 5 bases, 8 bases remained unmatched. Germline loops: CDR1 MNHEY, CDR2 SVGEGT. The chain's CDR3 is CASSHGLTSDEQYF. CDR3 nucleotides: TGTGCCAGCAGTCACGGATTGACTAGCGACGAGCAGTACTTC.

The CDR3 region is CASSLGRGRSGANVLTF. CDR3 sequence (DNA): TGTGCCAGCAGCTTGGGCAGGGGGCGGTCTGGGGCCAACGTCCTGACTTTC. The chain links TRBV7-6 to TRBJ2-6; TRBD1 agrees at 8 bases. V was pared by 3 bases and J by 1 base, with 5 bases of the junction left unmatched. CDR3 length equals 17 residues. Germline V gene data show CDR1 as SGHVS and CDR2 as FNYEAQ.

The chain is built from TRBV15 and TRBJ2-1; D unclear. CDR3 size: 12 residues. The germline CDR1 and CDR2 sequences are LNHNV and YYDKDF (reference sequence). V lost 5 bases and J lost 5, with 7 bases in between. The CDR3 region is CATSERDNEQFF. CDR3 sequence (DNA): TGTGCCACCAGCGAACGGGACAATGAGCAGTTCTTC.

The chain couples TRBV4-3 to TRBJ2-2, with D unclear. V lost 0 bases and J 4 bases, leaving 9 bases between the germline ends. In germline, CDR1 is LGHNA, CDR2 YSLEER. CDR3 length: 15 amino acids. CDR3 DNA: TGCGCCAGCAGCCAAGAACCCGAGACCACCGGGGAGCTGTTTTTT. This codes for CASSQEPETTGELFF.

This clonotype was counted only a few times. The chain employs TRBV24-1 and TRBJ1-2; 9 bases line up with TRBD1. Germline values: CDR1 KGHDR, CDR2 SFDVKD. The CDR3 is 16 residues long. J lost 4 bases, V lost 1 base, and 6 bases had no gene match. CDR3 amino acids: CATSDFPDRGTYGYTF. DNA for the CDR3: TGTGCCACCAGTGATTTCCCGGACAGGGGCACCTATGGCTACACCTTC.